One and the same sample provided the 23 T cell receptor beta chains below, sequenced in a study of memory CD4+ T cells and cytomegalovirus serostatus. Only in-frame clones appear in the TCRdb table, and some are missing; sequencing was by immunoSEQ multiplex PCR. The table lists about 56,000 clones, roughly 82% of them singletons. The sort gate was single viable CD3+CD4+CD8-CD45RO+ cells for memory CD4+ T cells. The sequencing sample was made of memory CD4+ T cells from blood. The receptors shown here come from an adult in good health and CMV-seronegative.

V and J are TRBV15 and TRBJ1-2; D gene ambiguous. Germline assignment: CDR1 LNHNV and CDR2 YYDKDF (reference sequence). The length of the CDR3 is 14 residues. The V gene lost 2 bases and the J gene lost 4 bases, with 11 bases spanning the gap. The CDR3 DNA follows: TGTGCCACCAGCAGACCCGGGGAGGGCTATGGCTACACCTTC. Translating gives CATSRPGEGYGYTF.

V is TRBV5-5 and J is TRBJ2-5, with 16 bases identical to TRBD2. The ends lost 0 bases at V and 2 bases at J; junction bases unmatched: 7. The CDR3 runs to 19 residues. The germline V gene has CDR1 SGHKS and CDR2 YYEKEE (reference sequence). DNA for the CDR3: TGTGCCAGCAGCTTGGCGGGACTAGCGGGGGGGGGCTCTCAAGAGACCCAGTACTTC. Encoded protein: CASSLAGLAGGGSQETQYF.

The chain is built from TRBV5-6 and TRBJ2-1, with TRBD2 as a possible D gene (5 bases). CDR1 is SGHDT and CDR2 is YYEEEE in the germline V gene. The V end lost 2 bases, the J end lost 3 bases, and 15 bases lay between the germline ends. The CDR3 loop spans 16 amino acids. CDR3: CASSFWRSSSYNEQFF. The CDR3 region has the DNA TGTGCCAGCAGCTTCTGGCGGTCTAGCAGCTACAATGAGCAGTTCTTC.

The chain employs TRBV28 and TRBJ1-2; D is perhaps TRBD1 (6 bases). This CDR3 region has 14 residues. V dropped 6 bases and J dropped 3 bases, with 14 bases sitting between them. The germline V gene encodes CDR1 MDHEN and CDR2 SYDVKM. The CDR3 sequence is CASSRVGGDYGYTF. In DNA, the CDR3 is TGTGCCAGCAGCCGAGTTGGGGGCGACTATGGCTACACCTTC.

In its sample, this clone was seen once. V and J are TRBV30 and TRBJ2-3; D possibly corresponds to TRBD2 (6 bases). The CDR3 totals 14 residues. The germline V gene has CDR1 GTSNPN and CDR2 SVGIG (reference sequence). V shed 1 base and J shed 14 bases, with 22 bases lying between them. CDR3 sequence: CAWSAGAGSSPAYF. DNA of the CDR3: TGTGCCTGGAGTGCTGGAGCGGGCTCTTCTCCGGCGTATTTT. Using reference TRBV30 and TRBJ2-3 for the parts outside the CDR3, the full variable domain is SQTIHQWPATLVQPVGSPLSLECTVEGTSNPNLYWYRQAAGRGLQLLFYSVGIGQISSEVPQNLSASRPQDRQFILSSKKLLLSDSGFYLCAWSAGAGSSPAYFGPGTRLTVL.

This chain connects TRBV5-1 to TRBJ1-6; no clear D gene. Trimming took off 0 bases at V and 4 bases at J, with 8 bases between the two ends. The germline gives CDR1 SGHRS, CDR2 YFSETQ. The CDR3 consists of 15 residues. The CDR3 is CASSLGGIYNSPLHF. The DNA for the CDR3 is TGCGCCAGCAGCTTGGGAGGTATATATAATTCACCCCTCCACTTT.

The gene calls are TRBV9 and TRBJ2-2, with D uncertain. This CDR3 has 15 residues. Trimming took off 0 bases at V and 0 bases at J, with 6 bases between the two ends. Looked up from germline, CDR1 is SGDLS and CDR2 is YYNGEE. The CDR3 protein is CASSVDASNTGELFF. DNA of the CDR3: TGTGCCAGCAGCGTAGATGCGTCGAACACCGGGGAGCTGTTTTTT.

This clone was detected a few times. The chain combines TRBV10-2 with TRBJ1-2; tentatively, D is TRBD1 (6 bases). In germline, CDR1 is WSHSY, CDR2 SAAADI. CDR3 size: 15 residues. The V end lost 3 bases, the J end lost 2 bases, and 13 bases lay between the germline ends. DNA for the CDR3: TGCGCCAGCAGTGAAACTACAGGGCTCAACTATGGCTACACCTTC. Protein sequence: CASSETTGLNYGYTF.

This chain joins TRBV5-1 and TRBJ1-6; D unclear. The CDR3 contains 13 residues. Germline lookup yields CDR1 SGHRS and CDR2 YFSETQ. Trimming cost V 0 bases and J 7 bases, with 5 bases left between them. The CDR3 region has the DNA TGCGCCAGCAGCTTGGTCCTCAATTCACCCCTCCACTTT. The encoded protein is CASSLVLNSPLHF.

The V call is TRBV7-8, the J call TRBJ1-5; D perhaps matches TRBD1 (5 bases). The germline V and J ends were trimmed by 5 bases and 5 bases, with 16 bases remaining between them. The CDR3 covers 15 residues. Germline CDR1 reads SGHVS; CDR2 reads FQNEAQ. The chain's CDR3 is CASSEGWGVDQPQHF. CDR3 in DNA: TGTGCCAGCAGCGAGGGGTGGGGGGTGGATCAGCCCCAGCATTTT. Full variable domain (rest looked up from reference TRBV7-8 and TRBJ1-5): GAGVSQSPRYKVAKRGQDVALRCDPISGHVSLFWYQQALGQGPEFLTYFQNEAQLDKSGLPSDRFFAERPEGSVSTLKIQRTQQEDSAVYLCASSEGWGVDQPQHFGDGTRLSIL.

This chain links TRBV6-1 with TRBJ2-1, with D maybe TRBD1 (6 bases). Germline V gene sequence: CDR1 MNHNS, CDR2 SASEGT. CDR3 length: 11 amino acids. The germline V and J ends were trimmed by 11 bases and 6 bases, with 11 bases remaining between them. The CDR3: CAVQQGNEQFF. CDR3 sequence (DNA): TGTGCCGTTCAACAGGGCAATGAGCAGTTCTTC.

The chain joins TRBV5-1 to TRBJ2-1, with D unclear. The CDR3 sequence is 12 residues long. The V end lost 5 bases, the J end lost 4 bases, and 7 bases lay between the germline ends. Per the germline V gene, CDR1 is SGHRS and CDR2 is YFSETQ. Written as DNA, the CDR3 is TGCGCCAGCAGTTTAGAATACAATGAGCAGTTCTTC. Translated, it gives CASSLEYNEQFF.

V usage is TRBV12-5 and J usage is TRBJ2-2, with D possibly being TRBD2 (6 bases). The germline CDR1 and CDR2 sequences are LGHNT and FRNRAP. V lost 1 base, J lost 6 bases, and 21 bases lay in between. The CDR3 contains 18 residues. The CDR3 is CASGLETRDLEGSGELFF. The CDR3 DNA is TGTGCTAGTGGTTTGGAAACCCGGGACTTGGAGGGTTCCGGGGAGCTGTTTTTT.

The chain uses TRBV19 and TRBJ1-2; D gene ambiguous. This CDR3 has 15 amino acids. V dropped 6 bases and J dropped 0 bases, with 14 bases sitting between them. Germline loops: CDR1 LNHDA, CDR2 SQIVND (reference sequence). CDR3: CASRDPVAPNYGYTF. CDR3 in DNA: TGTGCCAGTAGAGACCCGGTGGCCCCTAACTATGGCTACACCTTC.

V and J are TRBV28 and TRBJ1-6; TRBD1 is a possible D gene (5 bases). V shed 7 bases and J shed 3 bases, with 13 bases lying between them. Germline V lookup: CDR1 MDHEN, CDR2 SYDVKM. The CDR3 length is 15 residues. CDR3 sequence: CASNKQGFYNSPLHF. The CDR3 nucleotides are TGTGCCAGCAACAAGCAGGGATTCTATAATTCACCCCTCCACTTT.

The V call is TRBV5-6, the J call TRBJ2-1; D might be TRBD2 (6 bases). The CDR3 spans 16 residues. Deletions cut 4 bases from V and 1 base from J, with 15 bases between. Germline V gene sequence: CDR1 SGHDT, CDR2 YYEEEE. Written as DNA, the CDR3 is TGTGCCAGCAGCCCGGCGCGGGACGGATCCTACAATGAGCAGTTCTTC. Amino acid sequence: CASSPARDGSYNEQFF.

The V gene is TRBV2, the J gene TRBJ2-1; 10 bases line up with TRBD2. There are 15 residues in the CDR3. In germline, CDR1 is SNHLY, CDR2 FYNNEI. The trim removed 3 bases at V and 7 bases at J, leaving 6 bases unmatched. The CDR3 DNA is TGTGCCAGCAGTGAGCAGCGGGGGGGCGGGAATGAGCAGTTCTTC. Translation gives CASSEQRGGGNEQFF. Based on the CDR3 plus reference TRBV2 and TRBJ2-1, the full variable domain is EPEVTQTPSHQVTQMGQEVILRCVPISNHLYFYWYRQILGQKVEFLVSFYNNEISEKSEIFDDQFSVERPDGSNFTLKIRSTKLEDSAMYFCASSEQRGGGNEQFFGPGTRLTVL.

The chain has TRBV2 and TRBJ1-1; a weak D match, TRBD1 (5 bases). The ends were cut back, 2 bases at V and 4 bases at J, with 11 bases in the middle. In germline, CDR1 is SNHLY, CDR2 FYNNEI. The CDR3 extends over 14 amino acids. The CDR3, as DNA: TGTGCCAGCAGTGAAAGGGGACTCGGCACTGAAGCTTTCTTT. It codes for CASSERGLGTEAFF.

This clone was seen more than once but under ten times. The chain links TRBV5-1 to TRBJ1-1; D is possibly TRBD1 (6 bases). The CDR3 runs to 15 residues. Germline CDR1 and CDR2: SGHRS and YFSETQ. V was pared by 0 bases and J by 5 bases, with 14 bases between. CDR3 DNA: TGCGCCAGCAGCTTGGGATTTGGGGGGCGGACTGAAGCTTTCTTT. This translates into CASSLGFGGRTEAFF.

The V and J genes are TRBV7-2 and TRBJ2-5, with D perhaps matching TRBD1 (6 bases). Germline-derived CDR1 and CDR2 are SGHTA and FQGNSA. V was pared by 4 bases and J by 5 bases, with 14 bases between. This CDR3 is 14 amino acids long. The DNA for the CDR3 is TGTGCCAGCAGCTCGGGACATGGGTGGGAGACCCAGTACTTC. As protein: CASSSGHGWETQYF.

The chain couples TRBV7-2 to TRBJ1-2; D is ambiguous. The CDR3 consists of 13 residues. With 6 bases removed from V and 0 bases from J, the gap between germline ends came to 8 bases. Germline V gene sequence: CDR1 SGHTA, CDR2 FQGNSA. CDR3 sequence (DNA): TGTGCCAGCAGAGGCACTACTAACTATGGCTACACCTTC. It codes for CASRGTTNYGYTF. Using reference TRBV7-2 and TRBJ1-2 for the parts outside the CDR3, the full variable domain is GAGVSQSPSNKVTEKGKDVELRCDPISGHTALYWYRQSLGQGLEFLIYFQGNSAPDKSGLPSDRFSAERTGGSVSTLTIQRTQQEDSAVYLCASRGTTNYGYTFGSGTRLTVV.

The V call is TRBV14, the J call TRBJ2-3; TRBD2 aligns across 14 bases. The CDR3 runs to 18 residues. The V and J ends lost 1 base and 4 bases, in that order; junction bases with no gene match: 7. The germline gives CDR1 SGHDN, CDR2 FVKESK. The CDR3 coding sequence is TGTGCCAGCAGCCAAGGGACTAGCGGGGGGCCCGGGGCAGATACGCAGTATTTT. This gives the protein CASSQGTSGGPGADTQYF.

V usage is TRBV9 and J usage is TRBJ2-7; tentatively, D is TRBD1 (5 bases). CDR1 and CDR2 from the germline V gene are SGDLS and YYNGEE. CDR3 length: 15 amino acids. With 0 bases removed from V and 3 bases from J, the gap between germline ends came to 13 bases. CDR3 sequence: CASSVAAGNVYEQYF. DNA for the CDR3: TGTGCCAGCAGCGTAGCGGCAGGGAACGTCTACGAGCAGTACTTC.